The clone carrying this T cell receptor beta chain has just a few counts. Healthy Caucasians, and only they, were the donors. The sample comes from a study of identical twins. There are 16 residues in the CDR3. Per the germline V gene, CDR1 is SGHVS and CDR2 is FQNEAQ. Trimming cost V 5 bases and J 2 bases, with 17 bases left between them. TCRdb redid the calling of the 5' RACE reads with MiXCR, one entry per CDR3 protein. The sample yields 750,000 to 950,000 distinct CDR3 sequences, 9% to 15% seen once. The same sample was also studied in work on yellow fever vaccine responses in identical twins. That report notes: Reports say the vaccine T cell response in twins looked partly convergent and partly personalized.

This clonotype was sampled from a woman between 18 and 30 years old in good health. The J gene is TRBJ2-3, the V gene TRBV7-8; D is possibly TRBD1 or TRBD2 (5 bases each). The source material was PBMCs. This chain's CDR3 is CASSLEGTRFTDTQYF. CDR3 DNA: TGTGCCAGCAGCCTCGAAGGGACCCGATTCACAGATACGCAGTATTTT. Full variable domain (rest looked up from reference TRBV7-8 and TRBJ2-3): GAGVSQSPRYKVAKRGQDVALRCDPISGHVSLFWYQQALGQGPEFLTYFQNEAQLDKSGLPSDRFFAERPEGSVSTLKIQRTQQEDSAVYLCASSLEGTRFTDTQYFGPGTRLTVL.